These T cell receptor beta chains were read from a single sample in a study of cytomegalovirus exposure and HLA in healthy donors. Sequenced by immunoSEQ multiplex PCR; TCRdb stores in-frame clones only, minus some. The data hold fewer than 150,000 clones, with around four fifths observed a single time. Sequencing was done on a sample of PBMCs. The receptor set was obtained from a man between 60 and 75 years old in good health and CMV-seropositive. Each CDR3 is given with its conserved first and last residue. A D gene is named only where the DNA matches it firmly. Expanded clones are given a class, and other clones once, few, many or no size at all.

v_gene	j_gene	d_gene	abundance	CDR3nt	CDR3aa
TRBV28	TRBJ2-7	TRBD2	few	TGTGCCAGCAGTTCCTGGACTAGCGGGAGTGGCGAGCAGTACTTC	CASSSWTSGSGEQYF
TRBV7-2	TRBJ2-4	TRBD2	NA	TGTGCCAGCAGCTTAGCGCCGGGAGGGGGCATTCAGTACTTC	CASSLAPGGGIQYF
TRBV5-1	TRBJ2-5	NA	NA	TGCGCCAGCAGCTTAACAGGGTCCTATGAGACCCAGTACTTC	CASSLTGSYETQYF
TRBV5-1	TRBJ1-1	NA	NA	TGCGCCAGCAGCTTGTTGACAGACACTGAAGCTTTCTTT	CASSLLTDTEAFF
TRBV7-9	TRBJ2-1	NA	NA	TGTGCCAGCAGCTTGACTCTAGCGCAAAATGAGCAGTTCTTC	CASSLTLAQNEQFF
TRBV29-1	TRBJ2-1	TRBD2	NA	TGCAGCGCTCAGGGGACTAGCGGGGCGAATGAGCAGTTCTTC	CSAQGTSGANEQFF
TRBV2	TRBJ2-7	NA	NA	TGTGCCAGCAGTCTAAATTTTCGGGACAACTCCTACGAGCAGTACTTC	CASSLNFRDNSYEQYF
TRBV11-2	TRBJ1-4	NA	NA	TGTGCCAGCAGCTTCCGACCAGCCCCGGGGGAAAAACTGTTTTTT	CASSFRPAPGEKLFF
TRBV20-1	TRBJ2-1	NA	once	TGCAGTGCTAGTGCCTCCGGTGAGCAGTTCTTC	CSASASGEQFF
TRBV5-1	TRBJ1-3	NA	few	TGCGCCAGCAGCCCTACTACGTACACTGGAAACACCATATATTTT	CASSPTTYTGNTIYF
TRBV6-1	TRBJ1-5	TRBD1	NA	TGTGCCAGCAGTTATGGACAGGGAAATCAGCCCCAGCATTTT	CASSYGQGNQPQHF
TRBV7-2	TRBJ2-3	TRBD2	NA	TGTGCCAGCAGCTTCCCCGCGGGGAGCGGGGGGGGCACAGATACGCAGTATTTT	CASSFPAGSGGGTDTQYF
TRBV11-2	TRBJ2-3	NA	NA	TGTGCCAGCAGCTATACAACGACAACTAGCACAGATACGCAGTATTTT	CASSYTTTTSTDTQYF
TRBV6-5	TRBJ1-2	NA	NA	TGTGCCAGCAGTAACTGGACACAAATTAAGTCGAATGGCTACACCTTC	CASSNWTQIKSNGYTF
TRBV2	TRBJ2-1	TRBD1	NA	TGTGCCAGCAGTGAGCCCCCGGACAGGTCGACCTACAATGAGCAGTTCTTC	CASSEPPDRSTYNEQFF
TRBV15	TRBJ2-7	NA	NA	TGTGCCACCAGCAGAGATAGCGGCGGGCGGTACGAGCAGTACTTC	CATSRDSGGRYEQYF
TRBV12-5	TRBJ1-1	NA	NA	TGTGCTAGTGGTAACGGGAATCTGGGCACTGAAGCTTTCTTT	CASGNGNLGTEAFF
TRBV11-2	TRBJ2-1	NA	NA	TGTGCCAGCAGCTTAGATCCCGGCAGGGCCCCATACAATGAGCAGTTCTTC	CASSLDPGRAPYNEQFF
TRBV27	TRBJ2-6	NA	NA	TGTGCCAGCAGTTTAGAGGTGCCCTCTGGGGCCAACGTCCTGACTTTC	CASSLEVPSGANVLTF
TRBV5-1	TRBJ1-1	TRBD1	NA	TGCGCCAGCAGCTTACTGGACAGGGTTTCTGAAGCTTTCTTT	CASSLLDRVSEAFF
TRBV5-4	TRBJ2-3	TRBD2	NA	TGTGCCAGCAGCGACCGACTAGCGGGGGGCACAGATACGCAGTATTTT	CASSDRLAGGTDTQYF
TRBV5-6	TRBJ2-7	TRBD1	NA	TGTGCCAGCAGCTTGGCTGGGACAGGGCCCTACGAGCAGTACTTC	CASSLAGTGPYEQYF
TRBV4-1	TRBJ2-7	TRBD1	NA	TGCGCCAGCAGCCAAGTACAGGGGCCCTACGAGCAGTACTTC	CASSQVQGPYEQYF
TRBV2	TRBJ2-2	TRBD2	NA	TGTGCCAGCCTACTAGCGGGAGGCTTCACCGGGGAGCTGTTTTTT	CASLLAGGFTGELFF
TRBV7-3	TRBJ2-7	TRBD1	NA	TGTGCCAGCAGCCCCCGACAGGGGCCCTACGAGCAGTACTTC	CASSPRQGPYEQYF
TRBV5-1	TRBJ1-2	NA	few	TGCGCCAGCAGCTTGGGACAGTTTAACTATGGCTACACCTTC	CASSLGQFNYGYTF
TRBV5-1	TRBJ1-1	TRBD1	NA	TGCGCCAGCAGCACCCGACAGGGACGCACTGAAGCTTTCTTT	CASSTRQGRTEAFF
TRBV18	TRBJ2-7	NA	NA	TGTGCCAGCTCACCAACAGGGGAGCAGTACTTC	CASSPTGEQYF
TRBV6-6	TRBJ1-2	NA	NA	TGTGCCAGCAGTTCCCCAGGGTTTTTTAGCTACACCTTC	CASSSPGFFSYTF
TRBV5-1	TRBJ2-5	TRBD2	NA	TGCGCCAGCAGCCCGGTAGCGGGGGGGCAAGAGACCCAGTACTTC	CASSPVAGGQETQYF
TRBV5-1	TRBJ2-1	TRBD1	NA	TGCGCCAGCAGCAACAGACAGGGGGGTGTTGAGCAGTTCTTC	CASSNRQGGVEQFF
TRBV5-1	TRBJ1-2	NA	NA	TGCGCCAGCAGCTTGGTGCCCACGAGCTATGGCTACACCTTC	CASSLVPTSYGYTF
TRBV11-2	TRBJ1-1	NA	NA	TGTGCCAGCAGCTCCGGCAGGGCAGATGAAGCTTTCTTT	CASSSGRADEAFF
TRBV7-8	TRBJ2-5	NA	NA	TGTGCCAGCAGCCAGCGGAGGATGGAGACCCAGTACTTC	CASSQRRMETQYF
TRBV6-6	TRBJ1-6	NA	few	TGTGCCAGCGGACACTCCTATAATTCACCCCTCCACTTT	CASGHSYNSPLHF
TRBV4-1	TRBJ2-1	TRBD2	NA	TGCGCCAGCAGCCAAGGCGGTAGCGGGGACTACAATGAGCAGTTCTTC	CASSQGGSGDYNEQFF
TRBV21-1	TRBJ2-7	NA	few	TGTGCCAGCAGCCCCGGTTCGTTGGGGGGACAGGGGGCCTACGAGCAGTACTTC	CASSPGSLGGQGAYEQYF
TRBV14	TRBJ1-1	NA	few	TGTGCCAGCAGCCCCGGACTGGGGAACACTGAAGCTTTCTTT	CASSPGLGNTEAFF
TRBV28	TRBJ1-2	TRBD1	once	TGTGCCAGCAGTCGAAGGGGGCGCAACTATGGCTACACCTTC	CASSRRGRNYGYTF
TRBV5-4	TRBJ2-1	NA	NA	TGTGCCAGCAGCTTGGCAGGAGGGAGCTCCTACAATGAGCAGTTCTTC	CASSLAGGSSYNEQFF
TRBV25-1	TRBJ1-6	TRBD1	NA	TGTGCCAGCAGGGACAGGGGCCCAGGTTCACCCCTCCACTTT	CASRDRGPGSPLHF
TRBV5-1	TRBJ1-1	NA	NA	TGCGCCAGCAGCTCAACGACGGGTAACACTGAAGCTTTCTTT	CASSSTTGNTEAFF
TRBV6-1	TRBJ2-7	TRBD1	NA	TGTGCCAGCAGTCCCCCCGGGACAGGGGTGATCGAGCAGTACTTC	CASSPPGTGVIEQYF
TRBV7-3	TRBJ2-7	TRBD2	NA	TGTGCCAGCAGCTCCCAAGGCAGCGGGGGAGATTACTACGAGCAGTACTTC	CASSSQGSGGDYYEQYF
TRBV10-2	TRBJ1-5	TRBD1	NA	TGCGCCAGCTCCGCGACAGGGGGCGTACAGCCCCAGCATTTT	CASSATGGVQPQHF
TRBV10-1	TRBJ2-1	TRBD1	few	TGCGCCAGCAGTGAAAGGGGGCTCCGGGTGCGGCAGTTCTTC	CASSERGLRVRQFF